This T cell receptor (beta chain) is from a study of Ad26.COV2.S vaccination and SARS-CoV-2 variants. Specified treatment: about 20 received Ad26.COV2.S at low or high dose, single or two shots; roughly five received placebo; per-sample allocation not given. The samples date from day 63 after the first vaccine or placebo injection. In germline, CDR1 is SGHKS, CDR2 YYEKEE (reference sequence). The V gene lost 0 bases and the J gene lost 0 bases, with 6 bases spanning the gap. This CDR3 region has 14 residues. TCRdb's copy holds only in-frame clones and misses some; the assay was immunoSEQ multiplex PCR. The sample lists roughly 410,000 clones, about four fifths occurring once. Study results and limitations: Spike-specific TCR breadth was greater in vaccine than placebo recipients. Comparable non-spike TCR breadth was observed in vaccine and placebo recipients.

This clone was picked up one time. The antigen is undetermined. The sample here was peripheral blood, taken in a trial of Ad26.COV2.S vaccine versus placebo. The chain couples TRBV5-5 to TRBJ1-1; D call uncertain. The receptor's source is a person between 18 and 65 years old who received the Ad26.COV2.S COVID-19 vaccine or a placebo. The CDR3 is CASSLAAVNTEAFF. The CDR3 nucleotides are TGTGCCAGCAGCTTGGCGGCGGTGAACACTGAAGCTTTCTTT.